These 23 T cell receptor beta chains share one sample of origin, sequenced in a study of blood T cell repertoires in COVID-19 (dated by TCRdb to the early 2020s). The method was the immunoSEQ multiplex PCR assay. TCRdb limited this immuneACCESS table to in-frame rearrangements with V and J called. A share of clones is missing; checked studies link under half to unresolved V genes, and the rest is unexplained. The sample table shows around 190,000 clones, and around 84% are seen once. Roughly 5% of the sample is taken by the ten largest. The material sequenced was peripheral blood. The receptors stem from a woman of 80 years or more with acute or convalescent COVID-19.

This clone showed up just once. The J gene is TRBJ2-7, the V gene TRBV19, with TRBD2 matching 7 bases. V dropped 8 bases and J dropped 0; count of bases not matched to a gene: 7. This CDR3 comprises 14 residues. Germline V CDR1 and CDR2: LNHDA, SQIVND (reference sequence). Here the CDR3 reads CASAASGYSYEQYF. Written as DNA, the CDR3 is TGTGCCAGTGCTGCTAGCGGATACTCCTACGAGCAGTACTTC.

CDR3 DNA sequence: TGCAGCGTTGGGATCGGGGTCGGAGAGACCCAGTACTTC. Translating it yields CSVGIGVGETQYF. V and J are TRBV29-1 and TRBJ2-5; tentative D call: TRBD2 (5 bases). This CDR3 region has 13 residues. CDR1 and CDR2 (germline): SQVTM, ANQGSEA. V was cut by 4 bases and J by 4 bases, with 13 bases left in between.

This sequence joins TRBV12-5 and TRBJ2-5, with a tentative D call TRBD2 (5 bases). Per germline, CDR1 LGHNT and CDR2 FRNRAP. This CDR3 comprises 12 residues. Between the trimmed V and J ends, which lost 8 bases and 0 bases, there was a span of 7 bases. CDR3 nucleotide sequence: TGTGCTAGTCGGGGAAACCAAGAGACCCAGTACTTC. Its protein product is CASRGNQETQYF.

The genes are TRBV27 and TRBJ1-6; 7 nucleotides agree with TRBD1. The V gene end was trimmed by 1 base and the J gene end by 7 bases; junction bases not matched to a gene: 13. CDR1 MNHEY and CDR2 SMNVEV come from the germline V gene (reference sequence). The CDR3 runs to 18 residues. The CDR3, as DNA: TGTGCCAGCAGTTTATACCGCCCGGGACAGCTAAACAATTCACCCCTCCACTTT. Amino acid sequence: CASSLYRPGQLNNSPLHF.

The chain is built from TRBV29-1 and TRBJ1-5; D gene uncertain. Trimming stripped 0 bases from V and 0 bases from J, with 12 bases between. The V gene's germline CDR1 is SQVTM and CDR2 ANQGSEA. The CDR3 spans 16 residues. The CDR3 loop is CSVEDARNNSNQPQHF. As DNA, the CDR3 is TGCAGCGTTGAAGACGCCAGAAACAATAGCAATCAGCCCCAGCATTTT.

This CDR3 reads CASSRGILSDTQYF. CDR3 nucleotides: TGTGCCAGCAGCCGGGGAATCTTATCAGATACGCAGTATTTT. This sequence joins TRBV11-2 and TRBJ2-3, with D perhaps TRBD2 (5 bases). The length of the CDR3 is 14 residues. V shed 5 bases and J shed 4 bases, with 13 bases lying between them. Germline V CDR1 and CDR2: SGHAT, FQNNGV. Combining the CDR3 with reference TRBV11-2 and TRBJ2-3 gives the whole variable domain EAGVAQSPRYKIIEKRQSVAFWCNPISGHATLYWYQQILGQGPKLLIQFQNNGVVDDSQLPKDRFSAERLKGVDSTLKIQPAKLEDSAVYLCASSRGILSDTQYFGPGTRLTVL.

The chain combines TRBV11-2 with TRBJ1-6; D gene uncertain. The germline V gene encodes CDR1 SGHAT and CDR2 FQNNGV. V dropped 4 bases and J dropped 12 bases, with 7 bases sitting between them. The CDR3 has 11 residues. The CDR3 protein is CASSSAGPLHF. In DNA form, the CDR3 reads TGTGCCAGCAGCTCCGCGGGACCCCTCCACTTT.

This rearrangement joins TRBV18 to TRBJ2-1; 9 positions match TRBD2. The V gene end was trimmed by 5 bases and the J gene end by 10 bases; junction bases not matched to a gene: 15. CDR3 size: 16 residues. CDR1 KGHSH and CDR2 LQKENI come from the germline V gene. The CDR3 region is CASSSTSGLGMGEQFF. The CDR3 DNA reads TGTGCCAGCTCATCGACTAGCGGTCTGGGGATGGGAGAGCAGTTCTTC.

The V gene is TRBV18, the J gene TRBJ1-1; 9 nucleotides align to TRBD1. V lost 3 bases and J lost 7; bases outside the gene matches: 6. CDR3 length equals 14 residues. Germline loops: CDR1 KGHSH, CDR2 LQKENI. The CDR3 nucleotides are TGTGCCAGCTCACCTACGACAGGGGGAAGTGAAGCTTTCTTT. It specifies CASSPTTGGSEAFF.

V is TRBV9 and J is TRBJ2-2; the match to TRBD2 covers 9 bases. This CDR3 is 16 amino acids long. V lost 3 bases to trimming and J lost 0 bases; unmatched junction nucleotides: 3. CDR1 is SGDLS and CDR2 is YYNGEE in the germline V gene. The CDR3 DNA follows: TGTGCCAGCAGCGGGGCGGGAGGGCCGAACACCGGGGAGCTGTTTTTT. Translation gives CASSGAGGPNTGELFF.

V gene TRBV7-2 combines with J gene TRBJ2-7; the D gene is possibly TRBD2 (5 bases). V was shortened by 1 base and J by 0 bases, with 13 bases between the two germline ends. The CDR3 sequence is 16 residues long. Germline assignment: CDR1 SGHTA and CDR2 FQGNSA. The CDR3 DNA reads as TGTGCCAGCAGCTTAGTACCCGGAGAGGGCTCCTACGAGCAGTACTTC. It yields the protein CASSLVPGEGSYEQYF.

The CDR3 loop is CSASQLGDRIYEQYF. CDR3 nucleotides: TGCAGTGCTAGTCAGTTAGGGGACAGGATCTACGAGCAGTACTTC. V gene TRBV20-1 combines with J gene TRBJ2-7, with 8 bases fitting TRBD1. There are 15 residues in the CDR3. Germline V CDR1 and CDR2: DFQATT, SNEGSKA (reference sequence). The J segment lost 3 bases and the V segment lost 3 bases, leaving 10 bases of the junction unmatched.

Here the CDR3 reads CASSLVGTGVGLHQPQHF. CDR3 nucleotide sequence: TGTGCCAGCAGCTTAGTTGGGACAGGGGTTGGCCTCCATCAGCCCCAGCATTTT. The chain combines TRBV7-8 with TRBJ1-5; 10 positions match TRBD1. CDR1 is SGHVS and CDR2 is FQNEAQ in the germline V gene. Trimming cost V 1 base and J 5 bases; bases outside gene matches: 11. This CDR3 has 18 residues. The complete variable domain, with remaining parts taken from reference TRBV7-8 and TRBJ1-5, reads GAGVSQSPRYKVAKRGQDVALRCDPISGHVSLFWYQQALGQGPEFLTYFQNEAQLDKSGLPSDRFFAERPEGSVSTLKIQRTQQEDSAVYLCASSLVGTGVGLHQPQHFGDGTRLSIL.

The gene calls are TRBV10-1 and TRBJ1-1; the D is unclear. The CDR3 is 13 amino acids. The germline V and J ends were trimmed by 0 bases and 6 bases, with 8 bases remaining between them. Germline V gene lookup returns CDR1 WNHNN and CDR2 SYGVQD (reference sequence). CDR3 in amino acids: CASSESGAAEAFF. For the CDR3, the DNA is TGCGCCAGCAGTGAGTCCGGAGCGGCTGAAGCTTTCTTT.

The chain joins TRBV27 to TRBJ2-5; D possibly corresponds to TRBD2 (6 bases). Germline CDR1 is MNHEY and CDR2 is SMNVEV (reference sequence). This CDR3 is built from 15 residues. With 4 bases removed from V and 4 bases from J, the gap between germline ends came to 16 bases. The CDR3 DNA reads TGTGCCAGCAGTTACCTGGACGGGGGTCGAGAGACCCAGTACTTC. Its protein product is CASSYLDGGRETQYF.

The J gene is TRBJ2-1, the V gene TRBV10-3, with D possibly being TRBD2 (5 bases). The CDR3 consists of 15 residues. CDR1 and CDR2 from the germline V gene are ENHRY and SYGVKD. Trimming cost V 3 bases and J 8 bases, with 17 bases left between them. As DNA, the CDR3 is TGTGCCATCAGTGATTTGGGCGGTGAGGGAGATGAGCAGTTCTTC. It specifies CAISDLGGEGDEQFF.

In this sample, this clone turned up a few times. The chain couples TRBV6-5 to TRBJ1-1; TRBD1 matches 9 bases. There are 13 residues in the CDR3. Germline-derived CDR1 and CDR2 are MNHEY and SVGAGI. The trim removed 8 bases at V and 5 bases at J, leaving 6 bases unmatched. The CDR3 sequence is CASLTGGGTEAFF. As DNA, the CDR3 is TGTGCCAGCCTGACAGGGGGAGGGACTGAAGCTTTCTTT.

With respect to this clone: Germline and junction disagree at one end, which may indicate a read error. The CDR3 sequence: CASSLGGTNQETQYF. The CDR3, as DNA: TGTGCCAGCAGCTTAGGCGGGACGAACCAGGAGACCCAGTACTTC. This chain uses TRBV7-2 with TRBJ2-5; TRBD2 might be the D (6 bases). Per germline, CDR1 SGHTA and CDR2 FQGNSA. There are 15 residues in the CDR3.

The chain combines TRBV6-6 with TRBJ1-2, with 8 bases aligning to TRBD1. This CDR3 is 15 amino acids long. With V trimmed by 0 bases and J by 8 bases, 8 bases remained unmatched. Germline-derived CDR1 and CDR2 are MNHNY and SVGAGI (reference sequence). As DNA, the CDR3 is TGTGCCAGCAGTTACTCGACGCAGGGGGCGCGGGGCTACACCTTC. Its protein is CASSYSTQGARGYTF.

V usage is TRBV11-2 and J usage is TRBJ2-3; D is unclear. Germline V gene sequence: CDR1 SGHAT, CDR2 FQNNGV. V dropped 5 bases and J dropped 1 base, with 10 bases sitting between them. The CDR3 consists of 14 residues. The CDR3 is CASSREVGTDTQYF. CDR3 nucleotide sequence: TGTGCCAGCAGCCGCGAGGTAGGCACAGATACGCAGTATTTT.

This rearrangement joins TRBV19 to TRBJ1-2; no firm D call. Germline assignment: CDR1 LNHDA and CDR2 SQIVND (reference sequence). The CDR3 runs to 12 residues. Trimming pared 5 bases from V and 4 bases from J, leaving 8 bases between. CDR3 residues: CASSFGGYGYTF. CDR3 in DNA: TGTGCCAGTAGTTTCGGAGGCTATGGCTACACCTTC.

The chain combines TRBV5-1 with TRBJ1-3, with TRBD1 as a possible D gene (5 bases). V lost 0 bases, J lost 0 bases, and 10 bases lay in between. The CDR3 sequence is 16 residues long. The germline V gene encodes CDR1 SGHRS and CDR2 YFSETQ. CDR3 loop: CASSLAGGISGNTIYF. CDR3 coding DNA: TGCGCCAGCAGCTTGGCGGGGGGTATCTCTGGAAACACCATATATTTT.

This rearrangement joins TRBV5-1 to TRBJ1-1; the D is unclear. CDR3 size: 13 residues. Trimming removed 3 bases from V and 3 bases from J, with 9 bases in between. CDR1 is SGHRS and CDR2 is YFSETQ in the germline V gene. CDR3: CASSSNGDTEAFF. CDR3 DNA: TGCGCCAGCAGCTCTAACGGGGACACTGAAGCTTTCTTT.